Listed below are T cell receptor beta chains from one sample, sequenced in a study of control samples from healthy donors and cancer patients. The data were produced by immunoSEQ multiplex PCR, yet TCRdb's version contains in-frame clones alone and is incomplete. The sample lists about 220,000 clones; over 90% were seen once. The sample comprised blood. All receptors come from a man in his forties or fifties in good health. The CDR3 runs from the conserved cysteine through the conserved F or W. A D gene is named only where the DNA matches it firmly. Not all rows give a size; the values are once, few, many and, for expanded clones, a class.

j_call v_call cdr3_length clone_size d_call cdr3_aa cdr3_nt
TRBJ1-5 TRBV28 14 . TRBD1 CASSRPGGSQPQHF TGTGCCAGCAGCCGCCCAGGGGGAAGTCAGCCCCAGCATTTT
TRBJ2-5 TRBV19 16 . TRBD2 CASSIGTGGFQETQYF TGTGCCAGTAGTATAGGGACGGGGGGGTTCCAAGAGACCCAGTACTTC
TRBJ2-3 TRBV5-6 15 . TRBD2 CASSFRTSGGDTQYF TGTGCCAGCAGCTTCCGGACTAGCGGGGGGGATACGCAGTATTTT
TRBJ1-3 TRBV7-9 15 . . CPSTRLGGAGNTIYF TGTCCCAGCACAAGACTGGGGGGGGCTGGAAACACCATATATTTT
TRBJ1-6 TRBV18 15 . TRBD1 CASSPRTGSDSPLHF TGTGCCAGCTCACCCCGGACAGGGTCGGATTCACCCCTCCACTTT
TRBJ1-3 TRBV7-2 16 . . CASSSQGSSSGNTIYF TGTGCCAGCAGCTCCCAGGGGTCAAGCTCTGGAAACACCATATATTTT
TRBJ1-1 TRBV27 15 . TRBD1 CASSPPTGEGTEAFF TGTGCCAGCAGTCCTCCGACAGGGGAGGGCACTGAAGCTTTCTTT
TRBJ2-5 TRBV7-9 14 . . CASSLATGRETQYF TGTGCCAGCAGCTTAGCGACAGGACGAGAGACCCAGTACTTC
TRBJ1-2 TRBV5-4 14 . . CASSLSRQGFVYTF TGTGCCAGCAGCTTGTCAAGGCAGGGGTTTGTCTACACCTTC
TRBJ1-2 TRBV10-1 14 . . CASSESRTSYGYTF TGCGCCAGCAGTGAGTCGCGGACCTCCTATGGCTACACCTTC
TRBJ1-1 TRBV6-5 14 . . CASSLRSRGTEAFF TGTGCCAGCAGTCTCCGATCACGAGGGACTGAAGCTTTCTTT
TRBJ2-2 TRBV7-7 20 . TRBD1 CASSFLTPRQGVSNTGELFF TGTGCCAGCAGCTTTCTCACACCCCGGCAGGGGGTCTCGAACACCGGGGAGCTGTTTTTT
TRBJ2-7 TRBV28 14 . TRBD1 CASRFPGGGQEQYF TGTGCCAGCAGATTCCCAGGGGGCGGTCAGGAGCAGTACTTC
TRBJ2-5 TRBV28 13 . . CASSLGFQETQYF TGTGCCAGCAGTTTAGGCTTCCAAGAGACCCAGTACTTC
TRBJ2-7 TRBV2 14 . . CASSADQGPYEQYF TGTGCCAGCAGTGCGGACCAGGGCCCCTACGAGCAGTACTTC
TRBJ2-4 TRBV7-9 17 once TRBD1 CASSIGQGRQNWNIQYF TGTGCCAGCAGCATCGGACAGGGTCGGCAAAATTGGAACATTCAGTACTTC
TRBJ1-2 TRBV28 14 . . CASSPSDKLSGYTF TGTGCCAGCAGTCCATCAGACAAGCTAAGCGGCTACACCTTC
TRBJ2-3 TRBV5-4 14 . . CASSLAEQGNTQYF TGTGCCAGCAGCTTGGCCGAACAGGGAAATACGCAGTATTTT
TRBJ1-2 TRBV12-5 12 . . CASGLGGYGYTF TGTGCTAGTGGTTTGGGCGGCTATGGCTACACCTTC
TRBJ1-6 TRBV27 12 . . CASSLYNSPLHF TGTGCCAGCAGTTTATATAATTCACCCCTCCACTTT
TRBJ2-7 TRBV2 14 . TRBD1 CASSEQGASYEQYF TGTGCCAGCAGTGAACAGGGGGCGTCCTACGAGCAGTACTTC
TRBJ1-1 TRBV10-2 15 . . CASSGLTGGSSEAFF TGCGCCAGCAGTGGATTAACGGGAGGCTCCTCTGAAGCTTTCTTT
TRBJ2-3 TRBV7-2 13 . . CASSSQEPDTQYF TGTGCCAGCAGCTCACAGGAGCCAGATACGCAGTATTTT
TRBJ1-6 TRBV4-3 15 . . CASSLQGNGNSPLHF TGCGCCAGCAGCCTACAGGGAAACGGTAATTCACCCCTCCACTTT
TRBJ1-2 TRBV7-9 16 . . CASSPLGGTQLYGYTF TGTGCCAGCAGCCCCTTGGGAGGGACACAACTATATGGCTACACCTTC
TRBJ2-3 TRBV15 14 few . CATSGTLSTDTQYF TGTGCCACCTCCGGGACGTTGAGCACAGATACGCAGTATTTT
TRBJ1-1 TRBV6-5 14 once . CASILTGLNTEAFF TGTGCCAGCATCTTGACAGGTTTGAACACTGAAGCTTTCTTT
TRBJ2-4 TRBV6-1 16 . . CASSDGTRIAKNIQYF TGTGCCAGCAGTGATGGGACACGAATAGCCAAAAACATTCAGTACTTC
TRBJ2-3 TRBV9 13 . . CASSFTTGDTQYF TGTGCCAGCAGCTTCACCACAGGTGATACGCAGTATTTT
TRBJ1-6 TRBV2 13 . TRBD1 CAIGQGGNSPLHF TGTGCCATTGGACAGGGCGGGAATTCACCCCTCCACTTT
TRBJ1-1 TRBV18 15 . TRBD1 CASSGQGSVGTEAFF TGTGCCAGCTCAGGACAGGGTTCCGTGGGTACTGAAGCTTTCTTT
TRBJ1-1 TRBV19 16 . . CASKGNREGWHTEAFF TGTGCCAGTAAGGGGAACAGGGAGGGTTGGCACACTGAAGCTTTCTTT
TRBJ1-1 TRBV27 13 . . CASSLGRGTEAFF TGTGCCAGCAGTTTGGGACGGGGAACTGAAGCTTTCTTT